This T cell receptor (beta chain) was obtained from a study of CD8+CD57+ T cells in acquired aplastic anemia. This clonotype was recorded once. Its target is unknown. Genomic DNA acted as the template from which TCR beta VDJ combination and CDR3 sequence profiling were carried out. TCRdb used MiXCR to reprocess the reads, holding one entry per CDR3 protein. This table holds about 190,000 distinct CDR3 sequences, about 64% found once. Per the germline V gene, CDR1 is LNHDA and CDR2 is SQIVND (reference sequence). The CDR3 extends over 16 amino acids. V trimming: 5 bases; J trimming: 4 bases; junction bases outside the gene matches: 9. Study-level points and caveats: Roughly 30 sequences, all CD8+ CDR3, were shared between patients and controls.

This chain uses TRBV19 with TRBJ2-2; 8 positions match TRBD1. The sequencing input was sorted CD4+, CD8+, or CD8+CD57+ T cells (not recorded which) from PBMCs. This receptor was obtained from a human donor with severe aplastic anemia or a healthy control (not recorded which). CDR3 sequence (DNA): TGTGCCAGTAGTTACGGACAGGGTCTTACCACCGGGGAGCTGTTTTTT. Amino acid sequence: CASSYGQGLTTGELFF.